A single sample is the source of the 21 T cell receptor beta chains below, sequenced in a study of blood T cell repertoires in COVID-19. The assay was immunoSEQ multiplex PCR, and TCRdb's table has in-frame clones only and misses some. The table includes roughly 190,000 clones, 82% detected once. The specimen was peripheral blood. These receptors were collected from a woman aged 60 to 75 with COVID-19, enrolled during active disease.

J is TRBJ2-3 and V is TRBV19, with D possibly matching TRBD2 (5 bases). Germline V CDR1 and CDR2: LNHDA, SQIVND (reference sequence). The V end was cut by 8 bases, the J end by 4 bases, with 13 bases between. CDR3 length: 13 residues. CDR3 region: CASRPGLADTQYF. CDR3 coding DNA: TGTGCCAGTCGGCCTGGACTGGCAGATACGCAGTATTTT.

The chain combines TRBV9 with TRBJ2-1; 7 nucleotides align to TRBD2. This CDR3 is 16 amino acids long. V was pared by 0 bases and J by 4 bases, with 7 bases of the junction left unmatched. The V gene's germline CDR1 is SGDLS and CDR2 YYNGEE. CDR3: CASSVANERGYNEQFF. CDR3 sequence (DNA): TGTGCCAGCAGCGTAGCTAACGAGCGGGGTTACAATGAGCAGTTCTTC. Looking up the rest from reference TRBV9 and TRBJ2-1 gives the full variable domain: DSGVTQTPKHLITATGQRVTLRCSPRSGDLSVYWYQQSLDQGLQFLIQYYNGEERAKGNILERFSAQQFPDLHSELNLSSLELGDSALYFCASSVANERGYNEQFFGPGTRLTVL.

The gene calls are TRBV3-1 (or the pseudogene TRBV3-2) and TRBJ1-1, with D tentatively TRBD1 (5 bases). Per the germline V gene, CDR1 is LGHDT and CDR2 is YNNKEL (reference sequence). CDR3 length: 16 residues. Trimming removed 4 bases at V and 0 bases at J, with 15 bases between. The CDR3 DNA reads TGTGCCAGCAGCCTCGGGGCAGCGGGTGTGAACACTGAAGCTTTCTTT. It specifies CASSLGAAGVNTEAFF.

This clone was recorded a few times. The chain uses TRBV5-6 and TRBJ2-7; D might be TRBD1 (6 bases). CDR1 and CDR2 (germline): SGHDT, YYEEEE. Trimming took 4 bases from V and 3 from J, leaving 20 bases between them. The CDR3 runs 16 residues. The CDR3 region is CASSLFQTGSFYEQYV. The CDR3 DNA follows: TGTGCCAGCAGCCTCTTCCAGACAGGTTCATTCTACGAGCAGTACGTC.

The chain recombines TRBV5-1 with TRBJ2-3; weak D call: TRBD1 (5 bases). This CDR3 region has 16 residues. Germline V lookup: CDR1 SGHRS, CDR2 YFSETQ. The V and J ends lost 0 bases and 2 bases respectively, with 13 bases between them. CDR3: CASSLGRENPTDTQYF. CDR3 in DNA: TGCGCCAGCAGCTTGGGCAGGGAAAACCCCACAGATACGCAGTATTTT.

The V and J genes are TRBV5-1 and TRBJ1-2; 8 nucleotides match TRBD1. In germline, CDR1 is SGHRS, CDR2 YFSETQ. V was clipped by 5 bases and J by 6 bases; unmatched bases: 12. CDR3 size: 15 residues. CDR3 residues: CASSQGQDPRNGYTF. As DNA, the CDR3 is TGCGCCAGCAGTCAGGGACAGGACCCTAGGAATGGCTACACCTTC.

A single count supports this clone. The identical CDR3 is also encoded by other nucleotide sequences in the sample. The genes are TRBV7-3 and TRBJ2-7; no clear D gene. The CDR3 is 13 residues long. Trimming left V 2 bases short and J 1 base short, with 6 bases between. From germline, CDR1 is SGHTA and CDR2 FQGTGA. CDR3 residues: CASSLAGSYEQYF. CDR3 DNA: TGTGCCAGCAGCTTAGCCGGGTCCTACGAGCAGTACTTC.

This chain joins TRBV3-1 (or the pseudogene TRBV3-2) and TRBJ1-6; 7 positions match TRBD1. The CDR3 length is 15 residues. Trimming took 3 bases from V and 5 from J; bases not matched to a gene: 4. CDR1 is LGHDT and CDR2 is YNNKEL in the germline V gene (reference sequence). For the CDR3, the DNA is TGTGCCAGCAGCCAGGGGACAGTGAATAATTCACCCCTCCACTTT. It is translated as CASSQGTVNNSPLHF.

The CDR3 DNA follows: TGTGCCAGCAGTAGTAGCGGGAGTAACTACAATGAGCAGTTCTTC. It translates to CASSSSGSNYNEQFF. The V and J genes are TRBV7-6 and TRBJ2-1, with 9 bases aligning to TRBD2. The CDR3 extends over 15 amino acids. Germline values: CDR1 SGHVS, CDR2 FNYEAQ. The V segment lost 6 bases and the J segment 3 bases; nucleotides outside the gene matches: 6.

The V call is TRBV7-9, the J call TRBJ2-5, with D unclear. Germline loops: CDR1 SEHNR, CDR2 FQNEAQ (reference sequence). The CDR3 totals 12 residues. The V gene lost 1 base and the J gene lost 4 bases, with 4 bases spanning the gap. The chain's CDR3 is CASSLVGETQYF. The CDR3 bases are TGTGCCAGCAGCTTAGTCGGAGAGACCCAGTACTTC.

This chain links TRBV7-2 with TRBJ2-7; 8 nucleotides line up with TRBD2. The CDR3 is 15 residues long. With V trimmed by 1 base and J by 5 bases, 7 bases remained unmatched. Germline V gene sequence: CDR1 SGHTA, CDR2 FQGNSA. The CDR3 sequence is CASSLEASGRNEQYF. CDR3 nucleotide sequence: TGTGCCAGCAGCTTAGAGGCTAGCGGGCGAAACGAGCAGTACTTC.

The rearrangement uses TRBV30 and TRBJ1-5; a possible D gene is TRBD1 (5 bases). The CDR3 extends over 12 amino acids. CDR1 and CDR2 (germline): GTSNPN, SVGIG (reference sequence). Trimming took off 3 bases at V and 3 bases at J, with 6 bases between the two ends. Here the CDR3 DNA reads TGTGCCTGGAGCAGGGACAATCAGCCCCAGCATTTT. This gives the protein CAWSRDNQPQHF.

This sequence joins TRBV7-9 and TRBJ1-5; 8 bases agree with TRBD1. CDR3 size: 17 residues. Germline values: CDR1 SEHNR, CDR2 FQNEAQ (reference sequence). The V gene end was trimmed by 5 bases and the J gene end by 2 bases; junction bases not matched to a gene: 11. CDR3 bases: TGTGCCAGCAGCCTCCAAACAGGGGGATTTGGCAATCAGCCCCAGCATTTT. This sequence encodes CASSLQTGGFGNQPQHF.

This clone turned up a few times. V usage is TRBV7-6 and J usage is TRBJ2-2; 9 bases match TRBD2. Germline CDR1 SGHVS, CDR2 FNYEAQ. This CDR3 comprises 16 residues. With V trimmed by 2 bases and J by 8 bases, 9 bases remained unmatched. DNA for the CDR3: TGTGCCAGCAGCTTATCTAGCGGGGCTACGTCGGGGGAGCTGTTTTTT. Protein product: CASSLSSGATSGELFF.

The chain couples TRBV10-3 to TRBJ2-1; D uncertain. Germline loops: CDR1 ENHRY, CDR2 SYGVKD. The CDR3 extends over 15 amino acids. V lost 4 bases and J 0 bases, leaving 10 bases between the germline ends. CDR3 residues: CAISAGGTSYNEQFF. CDR3 DNA sequence: TGTGCCATCAGTGCAGGTGGAACCTCCTACAATGAGCAGTTCTTC.

This sequence joins TRBV11-2 and TRBJ2-7; TRBD1 agrees at 7 bases. The germline V gene encodes CDR1 SGHAT and CDR2 FQNNGV. The CDR3 has 13 residues. J was trimmed by 3 bases and V by 5 bases; bases with no gene match: 4. The CDR3 reads CASSRTGVYEQYF. Written as DNA, the CDR3 is TGTGCCAGCAGCCGGACAGGAGTCTACGAGCAGTACTTC.

The chain recombines TRBV5-6 with TRBJ1-6; TRBD1 matches 7 bases. The CDR3 extends over 15 amino acids. With 0 bases clipped from V and 10 bases from J, the junction kept 7 bases outside the gene matches. Germline CDR1 is SGHDT and CDR2 is YYEEEE. CDR3 loop: CASSLGQGVGSPLHF. CDR3 nucleotide sequence: TGTGCCAGCAGCTTGGGACAGGGTGTAGGATCACCCCTCCACTTT. The whole variable domain, remainder taken from reference TRBV5-6 and TRBJ1-6, is DAGVTQSPTHLIKTRGQQVTLRCSPKSGHDTVSWYQQALGQGPQFIFQYYEEEERQRGNFPDRFSGHQFPNYSSELNVNALLLGDSALYLCASSLGQGVGSPLHFGNGTRLTVT.

This chain uses TRBV7-3 with TRBJ2-3; 8 bases line up with TRBD2. V gave up 2 bases and J gave up 3 bases; unmatched junction bases: 4. Germline V lookup: CDR1 SGHTA, CDR2 FQGTGA. The CDR3 covers 15 residues. CDR3 sequence (DNA): TGTGCCAGCAGCTTATATAGCGGGATTACAGATACGCAGTATTTT. Protein: CASSLYSGITDTQYF.

V is TRBV9 and J is TRBJ1-2; D is unclear. Germline V gene sequence: CDR1 SGDLS, CDR2 YYNGEE. V was shortened by 1 base and J by 7 bases, with 8 bases between the two germline ends. The CDR3 loop spans 12 amino acids. The CDR3 is CASSVRGGGYTF. CDR3 coding DNA: TGTGCCAGCAGCGTACGGGGTGGTGGCTACACCTTC.

This clone has at least ten counts. This rearrangement joins TRBV7-2 to TRBJ1-5; 9 bases are a match to TRBD1. Germline CDR1 and CDR2: SGHTA and FQGNSA. Trimming removed 6 bases from V and 4 bases from J; junction bases left unmatched: 4. This CDR3 comprises 14 residues. The CDR3 region has the DNA TGTGCCAGCAGTCCGACAGGGGGGAATCAGCCCCAGCATTTT. It is translated as CASSPTGGNQPQHF.

The rearrangement links TRBV21-1 to TRBJ1-5; TRBD1 is the table's D call, not checked against the DNA. TRBV21-1 is assigned pseudogene status. The CDR3 extends over 19 amino acids. DNA for the CDR3: TGTGCCAGCAGCAAAAGGCTGGGGGCCAGCGCGTTTTCCAATCAGCCCCAGCATTTT. Translated, it gives CASSKRLGASAFSNQPQHF.